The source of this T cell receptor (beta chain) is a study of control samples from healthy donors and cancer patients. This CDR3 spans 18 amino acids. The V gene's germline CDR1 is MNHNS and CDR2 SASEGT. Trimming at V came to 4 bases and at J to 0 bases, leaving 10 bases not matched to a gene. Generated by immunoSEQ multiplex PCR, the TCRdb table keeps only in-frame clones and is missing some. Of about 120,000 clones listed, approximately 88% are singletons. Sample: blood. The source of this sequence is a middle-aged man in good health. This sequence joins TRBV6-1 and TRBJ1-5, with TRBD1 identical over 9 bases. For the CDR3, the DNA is TGTGCCAGCAGTGGCGGACAGGGGAGATTGTATAGCAATCAGCCCCAGCATTTT. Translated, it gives CASSGGQGRLYSNQPQHF.